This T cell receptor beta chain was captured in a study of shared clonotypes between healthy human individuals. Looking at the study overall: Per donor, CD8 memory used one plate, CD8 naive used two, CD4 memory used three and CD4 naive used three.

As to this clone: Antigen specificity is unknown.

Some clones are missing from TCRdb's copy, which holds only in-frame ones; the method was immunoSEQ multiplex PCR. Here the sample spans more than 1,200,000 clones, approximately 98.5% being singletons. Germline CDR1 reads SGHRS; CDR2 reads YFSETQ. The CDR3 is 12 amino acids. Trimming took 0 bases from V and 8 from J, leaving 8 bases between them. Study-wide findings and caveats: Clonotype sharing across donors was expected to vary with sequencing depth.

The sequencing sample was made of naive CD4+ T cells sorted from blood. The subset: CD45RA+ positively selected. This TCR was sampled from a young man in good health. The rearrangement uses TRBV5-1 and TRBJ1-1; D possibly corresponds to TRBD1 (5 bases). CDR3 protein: CASSLEAGEAFF. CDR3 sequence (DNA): TGCGCCAGCAGCTTGGAGGCAGGGGAAGCTTTCTTT. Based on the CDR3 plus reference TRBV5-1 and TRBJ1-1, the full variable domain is KAGVTQTPRYLIKTRGQQVTLSCSPISGHRSVSWYQQTPGQGLQFLFEYFSETQRNKGNFPGRFSGRQFSNSRSEMNVSTLELGDSALYLCASSLEAGEAFFGQGTRLTVV.